This T cell receptor (beta chain) was observed in a study of cytomegalovirus exposure and HLA in healthy donors. Trimming pared 8 bases from V and 0 bases from J, leaving 17 bases between. The CDR3 covers 15 residues. Germline assignment: CDR1 SNHLY and CDR2 FYNNEI. PCR primers comprised 60 Vbeta and 13 Jbeta primers. Assay used: immunoSEQ multiplex PCR; TCRdb lists only in-frame clones, some missing. The sample lists about 90,000 clones, over 60% occurring once. Input material: PBMCs. This chain joins TRBV2 and TRBJ2-7; TRBD2 is a possible D gene (7 bases). The TCR was taken from a woman between 50 and 59 years old in good health and CMV-seropositive. In nucleotides, the CDR3 is TGTGCCAGCGGGGGCCCAGCGGGGAGCTCCTACGAGCAGTACTTC. It specifies CASGGPAGSSYEQYF.